This TCR beta chain was documented in a study of T cell responses to AZD1222 COVID-19 vaccine. Study-wide findings and caveats: Unmutated variant regions are reportedly targeted by nearly half of spike-specific TCRs. Rises in breadth and depth of Spike-specific TCRs came after two AZD1222 doses. Baseline seropositivity characterized only six AZD1222 recipients. Females outnumbered males among donors, who were mostly white British; clonal diversity was possibly underestimated.

CDR1 is GTSNPN, CDR2 SVGIG, per germline (reference sequence). Deletions cut 1 base from V and 1 base from J, with 11 bases between. The CDR3 runs to 14 residues. Measured with immunoSEQ multiplex PCR; TCRdb has only the in-frame clones, and not every one. The sample has approximately 130,000 clones; 85% to 90% are singletons. About this clone itself: Its antigen is as yet unknown.

This receptor was obtained from an adult in good health. Specimen: peripheral blood, collected on day 0 of MenACWY control vaccination. The J gene is TRBJ2-7, the V gene TRBV30; D is undetermined. CDR3 amino acids: CAWSDSSFSYEQYF. The DNA of the CDR3 is TGTGCCTGGAGTGACTCCTCATTTTCCTACGAGCAGTACTTC. Based on the CDR3 plus reference TRBV30 and TRBJ2-7, the full variable domain is SQTIHQWPATLVQPVGSPLSLECTVEGTSNPNLYWYRQAAGRGLQLLFYSVGIGQISSEVPQNLSASRPQDRQFILSSKKLLLSDSGFYLCAWSDSSFSYEQYFGPGTRLTVT.